Below, one T cell receptor (beta chain) is given with its context. Its antigen is still unknown. The record originates from a study of CD8+ T cells in alopecia areata. Study details: Among treated patients, oral tofacitinib was administered at 5 to 10 mg twice daily. Tofacitinib treatment spanned 6 to 18 months, with 6 months off drug afterward.

Isolated RNA was reverse transcribed into cDNA used as the sequencing template. Sequencing was performed with immunoSEQ multiplex PCR; in TCRdb, only in-frame clones are kept and a portion is missing. The table records about 150,000 clones, around 87% of them present only once. CDR1 and CDR2 from the germline V gene are SEHNR and FQNEAQ (reference sequence). CDR3 length: 14 residues. Findings of the study overall: Scalp lesions, especially in alopecia totalis/universalis, had higher clonality than normal scalp.

Alopecia areata patients provided lesional scalp punch biopsies and peripheral blood. The V gene is TRBV7-9, the J gene TRBJ2-5; 10 nucleotides line up with TRBD1. The better agreement between TRBJ2-7 and the DNA end casts doubt on the J call. The TCR comes from a human donor with alopecia areata. The specimen comprised CD8+ T cells sorted from blood, sampled at week 0. CDR3 DNA sequence: TGTGCCAGCAGCTTGTGGGACAGGGGATACGAGCAGTACTTC. This codes for CASSLWDRGYEQYF.